The clone carrying this TCR beta chain was counted ten times or more. No antigen is known for it. Described time point: longitudinal time-point 2. As for the cDNA, it was generated by 5'RACE with 10-nucleotide random UMIs. MiXCR, applied by TCRdb to the 5' RACE reads, yields one record per CDR3 protein. The profile shows about 60,000 distinct CDR3 sequences, roughly 10% of them singletons. This sample is part of a study of neurological immune-mediated disorders. This CDR3 contains 16 residues. V trimming: 4 bases; J trimming: 3 bases; junction bases outside the gene matches: 9. Looked up from germline, CDR1 is LGHDT and CDR2 is YNNKEL (reference sequence). Points from the study as a whole: HTLV-1-associated myelopathy had the most TCR clonal expansion, and multiple sclerosis had the least, less than healthy controls. No sharing of CDR3 amino acid sequences was observed among expanded clones across subjects, suggesting private repertoires in all groups.

Specimen: PBMCs. The TCR originated in a man aged 30 to 45 in good health. This chain uses TRBV3-1 with TRBJ2-1, with 7 bases aligning to TRBD2. For the CDR3, the DNA is TGTGCCAGCAGCCCACCGAGCGGGGAGGACTACAATGAGCAGTTCTTC. Its protein product is CASSPPSGEDYNEQFF.